The rows below give T cell receptor beta chains drawn from one sample of a study of T cell changes during pregnancy in multiple sclerosis. Measured with immunoSEQ multiplex PCR; TCRdb has only the in-frame clones, and not every one. The sample comprises over 45,000 clones, 85% to 90% of which are singletons, and less than 2% rests with the top ten. This specimen was peripheral blood, taken in the first trimester of pregnancy. These receptors all come from a female donor with multiple sclerosis, enrolled in a pregnancy study. The CDR3 runs from the conserved cysteine through the conserved F or W. D genes are given only for firm matches. Size values are once, few and many counts, or a class for expanded clones, and some rows have none.

j_call d_call clone_size v_call cdr3_nt cdr3_aa
TRBJ2-1 TRBD2 . TRBV5-4 TGTGCCAGCAGCTTGGCCAGGGGACTAGCGGGATCGGAGGATGAGCAGTTCTTC CASSLARGLAGSEDEQFF
TRBJ1-1 TRBD1 . TRBV5-4 TGTGCCAGCGCCAACAGGGGTAACACTGAAGCTTTCTTT CASANRGNTEAFF
TRBJ1-4 . . TRBV28 TGTGCCAGCAGTCTCCGGAATGAAAAACTGTTTTTT CASSLRNEKLFF
TRBJ1-1 . . TRBV6-5 TGTGCCAGCAGTTACTCACAACCGAACACTGAAGCTTTCTTT CASSYSQPNTEAFF
TRBJ2-4 . . TRBV19 TGTGCCAGTAGTATCGACAGACAAAACATTCAGTACTTC CASSIDRQNIQYF
TRBJ1-5 TRBD1 . TRBV18 TGTGCCAGCTCACTCGGCAGGGGGCTCGCTCAGCCCCAGCATTTT CASSLGRGLAQPQHF
TRBJ1-2 TRBD1 once TRBV28 TGTGCCAGCAGAGAAACCGGGACAGCAAAAAACTATGGCTACACCTTC CASRETGTAKNYGYTF
TRBJ2-2 . few TRBV27 TGTGCCAGCAGGGGGCACCGGAACACCGGGGAGCTGTTTTTT CASRGHRNTGELFF
TRBJ1-5 . . TRBV12-5 TGTGCTAGTGGCCCCGACAGTTTCAATCAGCCCCAGCATTTT CASGPDSFNQPQHF
TRBJ1-1 . once TRBV6-6 TGTGCCAGCAGTAACGGACAGCTTGAAGCTTTCTTT CASSNGQLEAFF